A single sample is the source of the 29 T cell receptor beta chains below, sequenced in a study of blood T cells in healthy people across ages. The use of a sample-barcoded 5' primer and a J-beta primer mix characterized a second PCR of about 7 to 12 cycles. TCRdb re-called the 5' RACE reads with MiXCR, one entry per CDR3 protein. The sample carries about 1.8 million distinct CDR3 sequences, roughly 49% recorded once. What was sequenced was blood. The receptors here all came from a woman aged 40-49 years in good health.

Comments on this clonotype: An end of the junction does not agree with germline; a read error may underlie this. The rearrangement joins TRBV4-1 to TRBJ1-5; the D is unclear. The CDR3 consists of 13 residues. Germline V CDR1 and CDR2: MGHRA, YSYEKL. DNA for the CDR3: TGTGCCAGCAGCCAACAAGGCCCGGCGCCCCAGCATTTT. The encoded protein is CASSQQGPAPQHF.

This clonotype was seen repeatedly, ten times or more. The V gene is TRBV12-3 or TRBV12-4, the J gene TRBJ2-5, with unresolved D. CDR3 size: 13 residues. V shed 2 bases and J shed 6 bases, with 10 bases lying between them. CDR3 bases: TGTGCCAGCAGTTTAACACTCTCGAAGACCCAGTACTTC. Its translation is CASSLTLSKTQYF.

This clonotype was counted between two and nine times. The V call is TRBV20-1, the J call TRBJ2-7, with D possibly matching TRBD2 (5 bases). Germline V gene lookup returns CDR1 DFQATT and CDR2 SNEGSKA (reference sequence). The V end was cut by 6 bases, the J end by 6 bases, with 18 bases between. The CDR3 runs 13 residues. CDR3 protein: CSAVETPGGEQYF. The DNA of the CDR3 is TGCAGTGCGGTGGAGACCCCAGGAGGCGAGCAGTACTTC.

Comments on this clonotype: One end of the junction does not line up with germline, which may come from a read error. The V call is TRBV10-3, the J call TRBJ2-3; D gene uncertain. The CDR3 has 14 amino acids. Per the germline V gene, CDR1 is ENHRY and CDR2 is SYGVKD. This CDR3 reads CAVSDVLSSDTQYF. For the CDR3, the DNA is TGTGCCGTCAGTGACGTTTTGAGCTCAGATACGCAGTATTTT.

On this clonotype itself: The limits of the CDR3 on the DNA are not certain, so only TCRdb's listed CDR3 is given. V and J are TRBV29-1 and TRBJ2-5; TRBD2 is the table's D call and was not checked against the DNA. Inclusive of both ends, the CDR3 amounts to 15 amino acids. Per germline, CDR1 SQVTM and CDR2 ANQGSEA. This CDR3 is CSVGEGSGPSETQYF.

This chain uses TRBV5-1 with TRBJ2-7; D might be TRBD1 (6 bases). There are 14 residues in the CDR3. Germline assignment: CDR1 SGHRS and CDR2 YFSETQ. V dropped 4 bases and J dropped 2 bases, with 13 bases sitting between them. The CDR3 reads CASSLGQFPYEQYF. The CDR3, as DNA: TGCGCCAGCAGCCTAGGACAGTTTCCCTACGAGCAGTACTTC.

V and J are TRBV28 and TRBJ2-1, with D uncertain. Germline loops: CDR1 MDHEN, CDR2 SYDVKM. The V end was cut by 5 bases, the J end by 6 bases, with 14 bases between. CDR3 size: 14 residues. This CDR3 reads CASSIGSYRNEQFF. CDR3 coding DNA: TGTGCCAGCAGTATCGGCTCTTATCGCAATGAGCAGTTCTTC.

The J gene is TRBJ2-1, the V gene TRBV5-5; D is uncertain. The CDR3 consists of 17 residues. With 0 bases removed from V and 1 base from J, the gap between germline ends came to 14 bases. Germline V gene lookup returns CDR1 SGHKS and CDR2 YYEKEE (reference sequence). CDR3 amino acids: CASSLGWAASSYNEQFF. The CDR3 bases are TGTGCCAGCAGCTTGGGTTGGGCGGCAAGTTCCTACAATGAGCAGTTCTTC.

In the case of this clonotype: This may be a read error: a much more frequent sequence differs by one nucleotide. The chain has TRBV6-5 and TRBJ2-7, with 7 bases aligning to TRBD2. The J call may be in error: the DNA end matches TRBJ2-5 better. Germline assignment: CDR1 MNHEY and CDR2 SVGAGI. The CDR3 consists of 11 residues. CDR3 coding DNA: TGTGCCAGCGGGAGGGAAGGGACCCAGTACTTC. Its protein is CASGREGTQYF.

The rearrangement links TRBV6-6 to TRBJ2-1; D remains unclear. Trimming pared 0 bases from V and 5 bases from J, leaving 14 bases between. Germline lookup yields CDR1 MNHNY and CDR2 SVGAGI (reference sequence). The CDR3 is 16 amino acids. The CDR3 nucleotides read TGTGCCAGCAGTTACTCTGTGGGAATGGATGACAATGAGCAGTTCTTC. Translation: CASSYSVGMDDNEQFF.

This clonotype came up once. CDR3 residues: CASSLSSEAFF. CDR3 coding DNA: TGTGCCAGCAGCTTAAGCTCTGAAGCTTTCTTT. J is TRBJ1-1 and V is TRBV11-1; D remains unclear. This CDR3 has 11 amino acids. Germline CDR1 SGHAT, CDR2 FQDESV (reference sequence). The V end lost 2 bases, the J end lost 6 bases, and 4 bases lay between the germline ends.

The J gene is TRBJ2-5, the V gene TRBV18; TRBD1 or TRBD2 may be the D gene (5 bases each). CDR1 is KGHSH and CDR2 is LQKENI in the germline V gene. This CDR3 is built from 17 residues. The V gene lost 1 base and the J gene lost 0 bases, with 15 bases spanning the gap. Written as DNA, the CDR3 is TGTGCCAGCTCACCACGGCCTGTGAGGGGCGACCAAGAGACCCAGTACTTC. Translating it yields CASSPRPVRGDQETQYF.

J is TRBJ2-1 and V is TRBV11-1, with 8 bases matching TRBD2. Germline CDR1 reads SGHAT; CDR2 reads FQDESV (reference sequence). The CDR3 loop spans 21 amino acids. The J segment lost 0 bases and the V segment lost 2 bases, leaving 18 bases of the junction unmatched. CDR3 sequence: CASSLRSVRVAGTSSYNEQFF. DNA for the CDR3: TGTGCCAGCAGCTTACGTTCAGTGCGAGTAGCGGGGACCTCCTCCTACAATGAGCAGTTCTTC.

This clonotype was counted ten times or more. V gene TRBV7-2 combines with J gene TRBJ2-7; D gene ambiguous. This CDR3 comprises 14 residues. Germline V lookup: CDR1 SGHTA, CDR2 FQGNSA. The V end lost 4 bases, the J end lost 0 bases, and 10 bases lay between the germline ends. This chain's CDR3 is CASSSGGNSYEQYF. DNA of the CDR3: TGTGCCAGCAGCTCTGGCGGTAACTCCTACGAGCAGTACTTC.

This chain joins TRBV25-1 and TRBJ2-7, with a weak D call TRBD2 (5 bases). The CDR3 is 13 residues long. Germline CDR1 and CDR2: MGHDK and SYGVNS. V shed 9 bases and J shed 3 bases, with 15 bases lying between them. The CDR3 spells CAREDGGDYEQYF. CDR3 in DNA: TGTGCCAGGGAGGACGGTGGGGACTACGAGCAGTACTTC.

This clonotype was detected once. The chain couples TRBV20-1 to TRBJ2-7; D call uncertain. Germline assignment: CDR1 DFQATT and CDR2 SNEGSKA (reference sequence). V lost 6 bases and J lost 6, with 9 bases in between. This CDR3 comprises 10 residues. This CDR3 reads CSASDLEQYF. The DNA of the CDR3 is TGCAGTGCCTCGGACCTCGAGCAGTACTTC.

A few counts support this clonotype. The V gene is TRBV3-1, the J gene TRBJ2-5; D unclear. V was shortened by 2 bases and J by 7 bases, with 8 bases between the two germline ends. Germline CDR1 and CDR2: LGHDT and YNNKEL (reference sequence). This CDR3 has 12 amino acids. The CDR3 is CASSQTPGTQYF. CDR3 bases: TGTGCCAGCAGCCAAACTCCGGGGACCCAGTACTTC.

The J gene is TRBJ1-1, the V gene TRBV7-9, with a weak D call TRBD1 (6 bases). CDR3 size: 14 residues. V was clipped by 4 bases and J by 7 bases, with 16 bases between them. CDR1 is SEHNR, CDR2 FQNEAQ, per germline (reference sequence). The CDR3 spells CASSWGGQFREAFF. The CDR3 nucleotides are TGTGCCAGCAGCTGGGGGGGCCAATTCCGTGAAGCTTTCTTT.

The V and J genes are TRBV5-1 and TRBJ1-1; D might be TRBD1 (6 bases). Looked up from germline, CDR1 is SGHRS and CDR2 is YFSETQ. The V end lost 6 bases, the J end lost 7 bases, and 13 bases lay between the germline ends. This CDR3 is built from 12 residues. CDR3 nucleotides: TGCGCCAGCAAGGGGGTATCAGGTGAAGCTTTCTTT. Amino acid sequence: CASKGVSGEAFF.

The chain carries TRBV20-1 and TRBJ2-3, with D perhaps matching TRBD2 (5 bases). Germline assignment: CDR1 DFQATT and CDR2 SNEGSKA (reference sequence). The CDR3 has 17 residues. V was trimmed by 0 bases and J by 3 bases, leaving 19 bases between them. CDR3 coding DNA: TGCAGTGCTAGAGATCGGGGAAGAGCGATCTGGACAGATACGCAGTATTTT. Encoded protein: CSARDRGRAIWTDTQYF.

The chain combines TRBV7-2 with TRBJ2-1; tentative D call: TRBD2 (6 bases). CDR1 is SGHTA and CDR2 is FQGNSA in the germline V gene. This CDR3 is 16 amino acids long. Deletions cut 4 bases from V and 0 bases from J, with 13 bases between. The CDR3 coding sequence is TGTGCCAGCAGCTCCCGCGGGACGAGCTCCTACAATGAGCAGTTCTTC. It codes for CASSSRGTSSYNEQFF.

V and J are TRBV20-1 and TRBJ1-4; a weak D match, TRBD1 (5 bases). Trimming left V 6 bases short and J 4 bases short, with 6 bases between. CDR1 DFQATT and CDR2 SNEGSKA come from the germline V gene (reference sequence). CDR3 size: 11 residues. The CDR3 loop is CSATDNEKLFF. The CDR3, as DNA: TGCAGTGCGACAGATAATGAAAAACTGTTTTTT.

Remarks on this clonotype: The junction and the germline gene differ at one end; a read error may be behind it. This rearrangement joins TRBV6-5 to TRBJ2-1, with a possible D match to TRBD1 (6 bases). Looked up from germline, CDR1 is MNHEY and CDR2 is SVGAGI. CDR3 size: 15 residues. The DNA for the CDR3 is TGTGCCAGCAGTTACCCACAGGGCGAATACAATGGGCAGTTCTTC. This translates into CASSYPQGEYNGQFF.

This rearrangement joins TRBV20-1 to TRBJ2-5, with 12 bases matching TRBD2. V was clipped by 2 bases and J by 2 bases; unmatched bases: 3. The CDR3 is 15 amino acids. Germline lookup yields CDR1 DFQATT and CDR2 SNEGSKA (reference sequence). This chain's CDR3 is CSARRTSGKQETQYF. In nucleotides, the CDR3 is TGCAGTGCTAGACGGACTAGCGGGAAACAAGAGACCCAGTACTTC.

This clonotype was seen more than once but under ten times. The chain carries TRBV5-8 and TRBJ2-3; unclear D gene. The CDR3 is made up of 14 amino acids. Germline assignment: CDR1 SGHTS and CDR2 YDEGEE. V was cut by 3 bases and J by 4 bases, with 12 bases left in between. CDR3 region: CASSSPSVSDTQYF. CDR3 DNA: TGTGCCAGCAGCTCACCCTCCGTGTCAGATACGCAGTATTTT.

There are a few counts of this clonotype. The rearrangement links TRBV7-2 to TRBJ1-1, with D hard to call. CDR3 length equals 14 residues. Trimming cost V 6 bases and J 4 bases, with 15 bases left between them. Germline V gives CDR1 SGHTA, CDR2 FQGNSA. DNA of the CDR3: TGTGCCAGCAGTTCTGACCGGGTGGGCACTGAAGCTTTCTTT. This translates into CASSSDRVGTEAFF. Looking up the rest from reference TRBV7-2 and TRBJ1-1 gives the full variable domain: GAGVSQSPSNKVTEKGKDVELRCDPISGHTALYWYRQSLGQGLEFLIYFQGNSAPDKSGLPSDRFSAERTGGSVSTLTIQRTQQEDSAVYLCASSSDRVGTEAFFGQGTRLTVV.

The rearrangement joins TRBV20-1 to TRBJ1-2; D not certain. V gave up 3 bases and J gave up 3 bases, with 17 bases separating them. This CDR3 region has 15 residues. CDR1 and CDR2 (germline): DFQATT, SNEGSKA (reference sequence). The CDR3 sequence: CSARVPPPGDYGYTF. The CDR3 DNA reads TGCAGTGCTAGGGTCCCGCCCCCTGGAGACTATGGCTACACCTTC.

A remark on this clonotype: An end of the junction does not agree with germline; a read error may underlie this. J is TRBJ2-1 and V is TRBV28, with D perhaps TRBD2 (6 bases). The germline V gene encodes CDR1 MDHEN and CDR2 SYDVKM. This CDR3 has 14 residues. As DNA, the CDR3 is TGCGCCAGCAGTAGGGACTCCCGGCGCGATGAGCAGTTCTTC. Its translation is CASSRDSRRDEQFF.

This chain connects TRBV7-9 to TRBJ2-1; perhaps TRBD1 as D (6 bases). V was clipped by 3 bases and J by 9 bases, with 15 bases between them. Germline loops: CDR1 SEHNR, CDR2 FQNEAQ (reference sequence). The CDR3 runs to 14 residues. CDR3 sequence reads: CASSFASGAGEQFF. The CDR3 DNA reads TGTGCCAGCAGCTTTGCATCAGGGGCCGGTGAGCAGTTCTTC.